The T cell receptor beta chain described here comes from a study of cytomegalovirus exposure and HLA in healthy donors. Background on the study: T cells numbering about 179 million yielded some 110 million unique TCR beta sequences in an earlier analysis.

Trimming shortened V by 2 bases and J by 1 base, and 8 bases separated the two germline ends. The CDR3 sequence is 14 residues long. Per the germline V gene, CDR1 is MGHRA and CDR2 is YSYEKL. Points on this clone: Its antigen is not identified.

The primer mix had 60 Vbeta and 13 Jbeta primers. Clones were read by immunoSEQ multiplex PCR, and TCRdb kept only the in-frame ones, dropping some. The sample has some 120,000 clones, roughly three quarters seen once. General study points: It is likely that the observed cluster of highly shared sequence variants was a sequencing artifact.

Healthy bone marrow donors made up the cohort. Donors likely had unrecorded immune exposures despite being nominally healthy when sampled. The chain employs TRBV4-1 and TRBJ2-5, with unresolved D. The receptor comes from a woman aged 18-30 years in good health and CMV-seronegative. Sequenced: PBMCs. CDR3 DNA: TGCGCCAGCAGCCAATTCGTAGCCCAAGAGACCCAGTACTTC. This sequence encodes CASSQFVAQETQYF.